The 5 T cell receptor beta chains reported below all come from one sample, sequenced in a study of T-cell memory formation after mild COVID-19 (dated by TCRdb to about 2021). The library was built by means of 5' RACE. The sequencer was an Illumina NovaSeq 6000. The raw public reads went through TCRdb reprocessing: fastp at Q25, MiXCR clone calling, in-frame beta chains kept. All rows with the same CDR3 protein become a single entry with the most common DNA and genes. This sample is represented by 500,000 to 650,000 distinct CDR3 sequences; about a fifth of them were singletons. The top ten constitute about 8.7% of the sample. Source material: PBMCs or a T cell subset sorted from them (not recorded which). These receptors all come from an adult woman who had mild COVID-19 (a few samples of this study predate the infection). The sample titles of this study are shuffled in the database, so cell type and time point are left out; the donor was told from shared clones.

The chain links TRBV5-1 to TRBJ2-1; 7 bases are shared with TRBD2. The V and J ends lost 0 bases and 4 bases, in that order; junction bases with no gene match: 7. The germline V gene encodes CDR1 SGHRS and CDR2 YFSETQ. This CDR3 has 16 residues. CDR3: CASSLDVGGPYNEQFF. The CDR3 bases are TGCGCCAGCAGCTTGGACGTGGGAGGGCCTTACAATGAGCAGTTCTTC.

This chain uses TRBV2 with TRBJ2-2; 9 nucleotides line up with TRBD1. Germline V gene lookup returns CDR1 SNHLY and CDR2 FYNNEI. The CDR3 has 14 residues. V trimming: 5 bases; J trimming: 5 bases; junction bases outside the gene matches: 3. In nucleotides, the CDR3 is TGTGCCAGCAGTCGCGGACAGGGGACCGGGGAGCTGTTTTTT. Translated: CASSRGQGTGELFF.

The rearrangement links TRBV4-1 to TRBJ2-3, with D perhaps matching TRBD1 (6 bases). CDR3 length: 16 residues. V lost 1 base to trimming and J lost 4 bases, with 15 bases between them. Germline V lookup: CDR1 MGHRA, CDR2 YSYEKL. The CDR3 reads CASSQGTGKRADTQYF. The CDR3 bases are TGCGCCAGCAGCCAAGGTACAGGGAAACGGGCAGATACGCAGTATTTT.

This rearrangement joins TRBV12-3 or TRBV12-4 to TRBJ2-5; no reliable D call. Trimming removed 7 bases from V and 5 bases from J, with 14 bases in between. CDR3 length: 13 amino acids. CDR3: CASTGPARETQYF. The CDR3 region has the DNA TGTGCCAGCACCGGTCCCGCTCGGGAGACCCAGTACTTC.

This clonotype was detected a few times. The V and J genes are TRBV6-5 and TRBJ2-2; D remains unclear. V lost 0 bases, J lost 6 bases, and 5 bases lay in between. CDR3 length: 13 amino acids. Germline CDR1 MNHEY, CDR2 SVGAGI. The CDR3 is CASSYSRSGELFF. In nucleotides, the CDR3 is TGTGCCAGCAGTTACTCGAGGTCCGGGGAGCTGTTTTTT.